This T cell receptor beta chain was sequenced for a study of blood T cell repertoires in COVID-19. Study-level background: Sites in the United States, Italy and Spain provided acute and convalescent COVID-19 samples.

Germline CDR1 SGHVS, CDR2 FQNEAQ. V was clipped by 1 base and J by 1 base, with 7 bases between them. This CDR3 is built from 14 residues. How the authors handled the data: Amplification of reference gene primers was used by the study to estimate nucleated cell counts. Only in-frame clones appear in the TCRdb table, and some are missing; sequencing was by immunoSEQ multiplex PCR. V and J calls and clone size come straight from that table; D and trimming were deduced from the DNA. The sample records over 100,000 clones, 65% to 90% being singletons. Sequencing was carried out using peripheral blood. The TCR was taken from an elderly man with acute or convalescent COVID-19. V usage is TRBV7-8 and J usage is TRBJ1-1; D call uncertain. The CDR3 reads CASSLGHSNTEAFF. The DNA of the CDR3 is TGTGCCAGCAGCTTAGGACACTCGAACACTGAAGCTTTCTTT.